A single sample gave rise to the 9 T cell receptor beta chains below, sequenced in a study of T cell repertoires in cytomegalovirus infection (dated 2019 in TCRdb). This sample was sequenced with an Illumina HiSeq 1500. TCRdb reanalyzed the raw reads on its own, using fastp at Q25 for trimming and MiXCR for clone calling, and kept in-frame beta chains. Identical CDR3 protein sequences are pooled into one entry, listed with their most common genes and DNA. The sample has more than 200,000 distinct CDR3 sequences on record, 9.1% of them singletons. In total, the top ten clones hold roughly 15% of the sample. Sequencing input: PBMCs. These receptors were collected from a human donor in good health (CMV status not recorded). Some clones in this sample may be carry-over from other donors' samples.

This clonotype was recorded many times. The CDR3 nucleotides are TGTGCCAGCAGCTTAGCATCTCCAACGGGGCATTCACCCCTCCACTTT. It specifies CASSLASPTGHSPLHF. The V call is TRBV7-8, the J call TRBJ1-6; a possible D gene is TRBD1 (5 bases). This CDR3 region has 16 residues. Trimming pared 0 bases from V and 8 bases from J, leaving 14 bases between. Germline loops: CDR1 SGHVS, CDR2 FQNEAQ.

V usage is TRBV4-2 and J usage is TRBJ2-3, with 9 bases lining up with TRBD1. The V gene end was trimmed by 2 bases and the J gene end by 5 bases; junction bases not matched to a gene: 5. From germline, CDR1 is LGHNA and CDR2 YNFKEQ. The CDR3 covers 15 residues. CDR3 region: CASSQLQGAEDTQYF. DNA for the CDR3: TGTGCCAGCAGCCAATTACAGGGGGCGGAAGATACGCAGTATTTT.

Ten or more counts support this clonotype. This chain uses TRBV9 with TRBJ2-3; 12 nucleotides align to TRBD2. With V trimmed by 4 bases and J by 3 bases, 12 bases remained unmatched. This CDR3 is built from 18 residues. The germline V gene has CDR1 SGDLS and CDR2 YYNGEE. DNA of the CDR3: TGTGCCAGCAGCCCCCTCCCGACTAGCGGGGGCTTAACAGATACGCAGTATTTT. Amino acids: CASSPLPTSGGLTDTQYF. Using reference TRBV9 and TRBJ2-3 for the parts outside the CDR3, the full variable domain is DSGVTQTPKHLITATGQRVTLRCSPRSGDLSVYWYQQSLDQGLQFLIQYYNGEERAKGNILERFSAQQFPDLHSELNLSSLELGDSALYFCASSPLPTSGGLTDTQYFGPGTRLTVL.

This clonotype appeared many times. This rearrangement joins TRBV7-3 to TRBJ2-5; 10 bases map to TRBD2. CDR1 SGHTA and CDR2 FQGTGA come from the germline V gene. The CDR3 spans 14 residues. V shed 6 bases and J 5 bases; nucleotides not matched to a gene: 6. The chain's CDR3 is CASSRAGGHETQYF. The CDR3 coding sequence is TGTGCCAGCAGTCGAGCGGGGGGGCACGAGACCCAGTACTTC.

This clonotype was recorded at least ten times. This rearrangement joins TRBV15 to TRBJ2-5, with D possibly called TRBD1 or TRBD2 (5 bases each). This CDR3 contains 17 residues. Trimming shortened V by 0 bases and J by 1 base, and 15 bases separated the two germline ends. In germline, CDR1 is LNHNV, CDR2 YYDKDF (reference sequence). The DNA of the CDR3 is TGTGCCACCAGCAGAGATCGAGGAGGACAAGCCCAAGAGACCCAGTACTTC. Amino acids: CATSRDRGGQAQETQYF.

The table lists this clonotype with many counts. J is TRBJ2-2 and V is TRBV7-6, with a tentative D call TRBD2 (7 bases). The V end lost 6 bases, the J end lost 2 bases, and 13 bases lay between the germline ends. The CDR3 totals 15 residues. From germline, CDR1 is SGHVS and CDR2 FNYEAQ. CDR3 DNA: TGTGCCAGCAGGGGGGGGACATCCAACACCGGGGAGCTGTTTTTT. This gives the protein CASRGGTSNTGELFF.

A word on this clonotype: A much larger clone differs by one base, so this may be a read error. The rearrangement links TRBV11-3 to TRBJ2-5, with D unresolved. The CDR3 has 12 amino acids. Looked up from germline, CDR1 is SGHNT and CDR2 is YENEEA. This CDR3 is CASSSGKETRYF. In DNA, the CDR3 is TGTGCCAGCAGCTCCGGAAAAGAGACCCGGTACTTC.

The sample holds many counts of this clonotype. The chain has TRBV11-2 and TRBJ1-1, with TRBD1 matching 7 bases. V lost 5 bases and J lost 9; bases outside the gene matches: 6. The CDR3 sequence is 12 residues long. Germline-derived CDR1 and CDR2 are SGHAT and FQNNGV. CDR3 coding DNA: TGTGCCAGCAGCGGTAGACAGGGCAAAGCTTTCTTT. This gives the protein CASSGRQGKAFF.

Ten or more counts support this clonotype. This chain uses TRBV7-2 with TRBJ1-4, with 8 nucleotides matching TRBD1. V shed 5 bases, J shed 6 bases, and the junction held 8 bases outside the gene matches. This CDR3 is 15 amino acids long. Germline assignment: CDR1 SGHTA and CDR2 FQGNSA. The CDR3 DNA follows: TGTGCCAGCAGCGCCCGGGAACAGGGGGATGAAAAACTGTTTTTT. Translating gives CASSAREQGDEKLFF.